Listed below are T cell receptor beta chains from one sample, sequenced in a study of blood T cells in healthy people across ages. TCRdb analysed the 5' RACE reads with MiXCR anew, one entry per CDR3 protein. The sample shows about 640,000 distinct CDR3 sequences, roughly 58% of them seen only once. The sequenced material came from blood. These receptors were collected from a man between 60 and 75 years old in good health. CDR3s include the opening cysteine and the closing phenylalanine or tryptophan. The D gene is left open where the match is weak.

D,V,J,DNA,CDR3
-,TRBV25-1,TRBJ1-2,TGTGCCAGCAGTGCGGAGGGGGGTAGAGCTAACTATGGCTACACCTTC,CASSAEGGRANYGYTF
-,TRBV28,TRBJ2-3,TGTGCCAGCAGTTCGGTGCCCTATGGCGTAAGCACAGATACGCAGTATTTT,CASSSVPYGVSTDTQYF
-,TRBV9,TRBJ2-7,TGTGCCAGCAGCACCGCGGGAAGCTCCTACGAGCAGTACTTC,CASSTAGSSYEQYF
TRBD2,TRBV20-1,TRBJ2-1,TGCAGTGCTGCGAGATTCACTAGCGGGGGGGGCGGGACCTACAATGAGCAGTTCTTC,CSAARFTSGGGGTYNEQFF
-,TRBV7-2,TRBJ1-2,TGTGCCAGCAGCTTAACCCTAAACTATGGCTACACCTTC,CASSLTLNYGYTF
TRBD2,TRBV20-1,TRBJ2-3,TGCAGTGCTAGAGGGGATACTAGCGGGGGGGGACAAACGCAGTATTTT,CSARGDTSGGGQTQYF
TRBD1,TRBV5-8,TRBJ2-4,TGTGCCAGCAGCTTGAGGCGGGGACAGGGGTACATTCAGTACTTC,CASSLRRGQGYIQYF
TRBD1,TRBV2,TRBJ1-2,TGTGCCAGCAAATCGGACAGGGGGGGAAACAGGGCCTATGGCTACACCTTC,CASKSDRGGNRAYGYTF
-,TRBV6-6,TRBJ1-6,TGTGCCAGCAGTGAGCACCTAGGGAATTCACCCCTCCACTTT,CASSEHLGNSPLHF
-,TRBV7-2,TRBJ1-4,TGTGCCAGCACCAAGATGGGGGCGGATGAAAAACTGTTTTTT,CASTKMGADEKLFF
TRBD1,TRBV12-3/TRBV12-4,TRBJ1-5,TGTGCCAGCACCATCGGGACAGGGGCTAATCAGCCCCAGCATTTT,CASTIGTGANQPQHF
-,TRBV3-1,TRBJ2-3,TGTGCCAGCAGCCACCAAAGCACAGATACGCAGTATTTT,CASSHQSTDTQYF
-,TRBV20-1,TRBJ1-2,TGCAGTGCTAGGGTTAGCGTCCTAGCTAACTATAGCTACACCTTC,CSARVSVLANYSYTF